The clone carrying this T cell receptor beta chain was seen a handful of times. This entry is derived from a study of blood T cell repertoires in COVID-19. Study summary: The United States, Italy and Spain were the sources of the acute and convalescent COVID-19 samples.

This CDR3 region has 13 residues. Germline values: CDR1 KGHSH, CDR2 LQKENI. V lost 3 bases and J lost 8, with 13 bases in between. Sequencing used immunoSEQ multiplex PCR; TCRdb keeps in-frame clones, though not all of them. This table has a few hundred thousand clones, roughly 87% appearing once. Material: peripheral blood. The source is a woman in her forties who had recovered from COVID-19. The chain carries TRBV18 and TRBJ1-1, with D maybe TRBD1 (5 bases). CDR3 DNA: TGTGCCAGCTCACCGAGACAGAGCTCAGAAGCTTTCTTT. It yields the protein CASSPRQSSEAFF.